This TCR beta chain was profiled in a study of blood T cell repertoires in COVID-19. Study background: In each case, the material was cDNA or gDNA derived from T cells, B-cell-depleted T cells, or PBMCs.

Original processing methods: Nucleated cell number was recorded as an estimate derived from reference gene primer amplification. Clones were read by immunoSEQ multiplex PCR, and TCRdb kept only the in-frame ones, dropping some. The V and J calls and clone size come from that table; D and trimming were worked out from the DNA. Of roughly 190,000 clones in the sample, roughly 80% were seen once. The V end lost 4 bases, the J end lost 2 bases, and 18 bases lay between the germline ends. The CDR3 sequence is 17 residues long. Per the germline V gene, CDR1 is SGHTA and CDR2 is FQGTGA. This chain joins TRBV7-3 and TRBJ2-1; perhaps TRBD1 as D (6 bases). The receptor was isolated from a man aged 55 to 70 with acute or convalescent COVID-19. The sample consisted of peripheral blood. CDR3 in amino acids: CASSSTAGEVPYNEQFF. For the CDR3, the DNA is TGTGCCAGCAGCTCGACGGCAGGGGAAGTACCCTACAATGAGCAGTTCTTC.